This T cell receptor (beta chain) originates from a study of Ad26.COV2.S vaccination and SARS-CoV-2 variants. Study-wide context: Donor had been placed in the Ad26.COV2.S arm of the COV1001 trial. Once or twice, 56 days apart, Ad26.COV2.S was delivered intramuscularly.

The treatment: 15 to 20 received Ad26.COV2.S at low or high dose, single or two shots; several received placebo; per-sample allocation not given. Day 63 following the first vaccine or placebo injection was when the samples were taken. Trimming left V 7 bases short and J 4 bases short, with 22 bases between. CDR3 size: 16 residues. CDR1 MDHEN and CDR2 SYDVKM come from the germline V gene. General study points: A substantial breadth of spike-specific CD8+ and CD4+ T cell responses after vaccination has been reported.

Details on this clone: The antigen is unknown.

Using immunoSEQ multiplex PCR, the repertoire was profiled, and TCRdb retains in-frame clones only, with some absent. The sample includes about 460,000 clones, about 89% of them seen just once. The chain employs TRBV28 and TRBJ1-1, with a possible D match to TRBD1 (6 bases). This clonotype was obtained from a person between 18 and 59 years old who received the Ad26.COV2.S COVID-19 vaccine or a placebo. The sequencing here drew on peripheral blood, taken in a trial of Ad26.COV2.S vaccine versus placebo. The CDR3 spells CASKGSVGEGGTEAFF. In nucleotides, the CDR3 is TGTGCCAGCAAGGGATCGGTGGGGGAGGGGGGCACTGAAGCTTTCTTT. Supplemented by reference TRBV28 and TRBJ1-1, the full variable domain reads DVKVTQSSRYLVKRTGEKVFLECVQDMDHENMFWYRQDPGLGLRLIYFSYDVKMKEKGDIPEGYSVSREKKERFSLILESASTNQTSMYLCASKGSVGEGGTEAFFGQGTRLTVV.